These 8 T cell receptor beta chains came from one sample sequenced in a study of T cells after yellow fever vaccination. TCRdb re-called the 5' RACE reads with MiXCR, one entry per CDR3 protein. The table has roughly 500,000 distinct CDR3 sequences, roughly a fifth seen once. The sequences come from PBMCs, collected 15 days after the yellow fever booster vaccination. These receptors all come from a man in his thirties or forties who received the YFV17D yellow fever vaccine.

The rearrangement links TRBV18 to TRBJ2-5, with TRBD1 identical over 7 bases. In germline, CDR1 is KGHSH, CDR2 LQKENI. V dropped 6 bases and J dropped 5; count of bases not matched to a gene: 9. The CDR3 runs 14 residues. CDR3 nucleotides: TGTGCCAGCTCTTGGAACAGGGGAGAGGAGACCCAGTACTTC. It is translated as CASSWNRGEETQYF. Based on the CDR3 plus reference TRBV18 and TRBJ2-5, the full variable domain is NAGVMQNPRHLVRRRGQEARLRCSPMKGHSHVYWYRQLPEEGLKFMVYLQKENIIDESGMPKERFSAEFPKEGPSILRIQQVVRGDSAAYFCASSWNRGEETQYFGPGTRLLVL.

The chain employs TRBV29-1 and TRBJ2-7; D may correspond to TRBD1 or TRBD2 (5 bases each). V lost 4 bases, J lost 3 bases, and 10 bases lay in between. CDR3 length: 12 residues. Germline CDR1 SQVTM, CDR2 ANQGSEA. The CDR3 loop reads CSVARGRYEQYF. CDR3 nucleotides: TGCAGCGTTGCAAGGGGACGCTACGAGCAGTACTTC.

The rearrangement joins TRBV19 to TRBJ2-7; D may be TRBD1 or TRBD2 (5 bases each). Looked up from germline, CDR1 is LNHDA and CDR2 is SQIVND (reference sequence). This CDR3 is 13 amino acids long. The V and J ends lost 9 bases and 5 bases respectively, with 17 bases between them. The CDR3 loop reads CASGRDAGDEQYF. The CDR3 nucleotides are TGTGCCAGCGGCCGGGACGCAGGCGACGAGCAGTACTTC.

The chain employs TRBV12-3 or TRBV12-4 and TRBJ2-3; TRBD2 matches 9 bases. The CDR3 length is 16 residues. With 5 bases clipped from V and 8 bases from J, the junction kept 14 bases outside the gene matches. CDR3 DNA sequence: TGTGCCAGCAGTCCACTTAGCGGGAGCCATGGGAGTACGCAGTATTTT. Translated, it gives CASSPLSGSHGSTQYF.

This clonotype was counted a few times. This chain uses TRBV18 with TRBJ2-3, with D possibly matching TRBD2 (6 bases). Germline-derived CDR1 and CDR2 are KGHSH and LQKENI. This CDR3 is built from 15 residues. Trimming cost V 2 bases and J 0 bases, with 9 bases left between them. As DNA, the CDR3 is TGTGCCAGCTCACCAGAGGGGAGGAGCACAGATACGCAGTATTTT. This translates into CASSPEGRSTDTQYF.

This clonotype has just one count. The CDR3 nucleotides are TGTGCCTGGAGTGTAAAGGGTGGCACAGAGACCCAGTACTTC. As protein: CAWSVKGGTETQYF. The V call is TRBV30, the J call TRBJ2-5; no definite D call. Germline V gives CDR1 GTSNPN, CDR2 SVGIG (reference sequence). The CDR3 length is 14 residues. The V end lost 0 bases, the J end lost 4 bases, and 12 bases lay between the germline ends.

There are many counts of this clonotype. The genes are TRBV27 and TRBJ2-2, with 7 bases aligning to TRBD1. The CDR3 is 16 residues long. Germline assignment: CDR1 MNHEY and CDR2 SMNVEV (reference sequence). Losses at the gene ends were 5 bases for V and 8 bases for J; bases not matched to a gene: 14. The CDR3 nucleotides read TGTGCCAGCAGTCCCCGACAGGGAAACTTTCCGGGGGAGCTGTTTTTT. Protein: CASSPRQGNFPGELFF.

V usage is TRBV4-2 and J usage is TRBJ2-7; perhaps TRBD1 as D (5 bases). Between the trimmed V and J ends, which lost 2 bases and 3 bases, there was a span of 11 bases. Germline-derived CDR1 and CDR2 are LGHNA and YNFKEQ. This CDR3 has 14 amino acids. DNA for the CDR3: TGTGCCAGCAGCCAAATCGACAGACTCTACGAGCAGTACTTC. This sequence encodes CASSQIDRLYEQYF.